This is a list of T cell receptor beta chains from one sample in a study of cytotoxic CD8 clonotypes in ibrutinib-treated CLL. Sequenced by immunoSEQ multiplex PCR; TCRdb stores in-frame clones only, minus some. The sample yields 55,000 to 85,000 clones, 75% to 95% seen once. The sample in question was PBMCs, obtained after 12 months of ibrutinib treatment. The origin of the receptors is a human donor with chronic lymphocytic leukemia. Each CDR3 is given with its conserved first and last residue. Fields, in order: D gene, J gene, clone size, V gene, CDR3 DNA, CDR3 protein. A D gene is named only where the DNA matches it firmly. Part of the rows lack a size; the others show once, few, many or a class for expanded clones.

TRBD1	TRBJ2-3	-	TRBV19	TGTGCCAGCGGGGACAGGCCACTAAGCACAGATACGCAGTATTTT	CASGDRPLSTDTQYF
-	TRBJ1-6	once	TRBV30	TGTGCCTGGAGTAAGGGGGACACTCTCCACTTT	CAWSKGDTLHF
-	TRBJ2-7	many	TRBV2	TGTGCCAGCGCTGGGCAGGCGTACGAGCAGTACTTC	CASAGQAYEQYF
TRBD2	TRBJ2-1	-	TRBV6-1	TGTGCCAGCAGCGCCGGACTAGCGGGGGGTAATGAGCAGTTCTTC	CASSAGLAGGNEQFF
TRBD1	TRBJ1-1	-	TRBV29-1	TGCAGCGCCGAGGGACAGCCGAACACTGAAGCTTTCTTT	CSAEGQPNTEAFF
TRBD1	TRBJ2-4	-	TRBV7-2	TGTGCCAGCAGCCTCTCGACAGGGTGGGCCAAAAACATTCAGTACTTC	CASSLSTGWAKNIQYF
TRBD2	TRBJ2-7	-	TRBV6-5	TGTGCCAGCAGTTACAGGGCAGGGAGGGCCTACGAGCAGTACTTC	CASSYRAGRAYEQYF
-	TRBJ2-7	-	TRBV7-8	TGTGCCAGCAGCCCAACCTACGAGCAGTACTTC	CASSPTYEQYF
-	TRBJ1-3	-	TRBV5-1	TGCGCCAGCAGCTTAGGGGGGCCTTTCTCTGGAAACACCATATATTTT	CASSLGGPFSGNTIYF
-	TRBJ1-1	-	TRBV11-2	TGTGCCAGCAGCTTAGATCGGGGCACTGAAGCTTTCTTT	CASSLDRGTEAFF
-	TRBJ2-7	-	TRBV19	TGTGCCAGTAGTATAGCGGTTAGCTCCTACGAGCAGTACTTC	CASSIAVSSYEQYF
-	TRBJ2-1	-	TRBV6-1	TGTGCCAAGGGACCTGGTGGTATCAATGAGCAGTTCTTC	CAKGPGGINEQFF
TRBD2	TRBJ2-7	-	TRBV6-5	TGTGCCAGCACCTTGGGACTAGCGGGGGTATACGAGCAGTACTTC	CASTLGLAGVYEQYF
-	TRBJ2-7	-	TRBV5-1	TGCGCCAGCAGCTTATATGGACAAGACTTCTACGAGCAGTACTTC	CASSLYGQDFYEQYF
TRBD1	TRBJ2-5	-	TRBV6-4	TGTGCCAGCACCGTACCCACAGGGGAAACCCAGTACTTC	CASTVPTGETQYF
TRBD1	TRBJ1-2	few	TRBV15	TGTGCCACCAGCACCGAAGGGACAGGGTATGGCTACACCTTC	CATSTEGTGYGYTF
TRBD2	TRBJ2-1	-	TRBV7-7	TGTGCTAGCGGCATAGGACTAGCGGGAAATGAGCAGTTCTTC	CASGIGLAGNEQFF
TRBD2	TRBJ2-7	-	TRBV11-2	TGTGCCAGCAGCTTATCACTAGCGGGGGCCTACGAGCAGTACTTC	CASSLSLAGAYEQYF
TRBD2	TRBJ2-7	once	TRBV7-2	TGTGCCAGCAGCTTAGGTACGCGGGAGTACGAGCAGTACTTC	CASSLGTREYEQYF
TRBD1	TRBJ1-1	once	TRBV11-2	TGTGCCAGCAGCTCCCACCACAGGGGGCCCGAAGCTTTCTTT	CASSSHHRGPEAFF
TRBD2	TRBJ2-7	-	TRBV7-9	TGTGCCAGCAGCTTATATCGTCGGACTAGCGGGGGTTACGAGCAGTACTTC	CASSLYRRTSGGYEQYF
-	TRBJ1-2	-	TRBV19	TGTGCCAGTAGTGACACCCGGGGGGCGGACTATGGCTACACCTTC	CASSDTRGADYGYTF
TRBD1	TRBJ2-7	-	TRBV28	TGTGCCAGCAGTTTCCCCCAAGGGGGCTTCTACGAGCAGTACTTC	CASSFPQGGFYEQYF
TRBD2	TRBJ2-1	-	TRBV5-1	TGCGCCAGCAGCTTTACTAGCGGGAGTAGGAGTGAGCAGTTCTTC	CASSFTSGSRSEQFF
-	TRBJ2-3	-	TRBV14	TGTGCCAGCAGCACTCAAAGAGAGACAGAAGTAGATACGCAGTATTTT	CASSTQRETEVDTQYF
-	TRBJ1-2	-	TRBV9	TGTGCCAGCAGCCCGTCGCCTACATCAAACTATGGCTACACCTTC	CASSPSPTSNYGYTF
-	TRBJ1-1	-	TRBV21-1	TGTGCCAGCAGAAAAACGACGGTTTGGGACCCTCTCGACACTGAAGCTTTCTTT	CASRKTTVWDPLDTEAFF
TRBD2	TRBJ2-3	-	TRBV11-2	TGTGCCAGCAGCTTAGATACCCTTAGCGGGAGTTTCTATTTT	CASSLDTLSGSFYF
-	TRBJ1-1	once	TRBV5-5	TGTGCCAGCATCGTGACAGGAACGTACACTGAAGCTTTCTTT	CASIVTGTYTEAFF
-	TRBJ2-7	-	TRBV28	TGTGCCAGCAGCCTGGACAGCCTCTTGGAAGATAGGCAGTACTTC	CASSLDSLLEDRQYF
-	TRBJ2-7	-	TRBV21-1	TGTGCCAGCAGCAAAATGGCATCCCTCTCCGGGGGGAGACAGGGAAATTACGAGCAGTACTTC	CASSKMASLSGGRQGNYEQYF
-	TRBJ2-1	-	TRBV5-1	TGCGCCAGCAGCATTACGGGGGTAAACAATGAGCAGTTCTTC	CASSITGVNNEQFF
TRBD1	TRBJ1-2	-	TRBV19	TGTGCCAGTAGTATGGTACAGGGGTCAGGCTATGGCTACACCTTC	CASSMVQGSGYGYTF
-	TRBJ2-7	-	TRBV19	TGTGCCACAACTGAGACAGGGAGGCCCTACGAGCAGTACTTC	CATTETGRPYEQYF
-	TRBJ1-3	-	TRBV6-1	TGTGCCAGCAGTCTACAGGGTAATGGAAACACCATATATTTT	CASSLQGNGNTIYF
-	TRBJ2-1	-	TRBV20-1	TGCAGTGCTAGAGATTTTAATGAGCAGTTCTTC	CSARDFNEQFF
-	TRBJ2-7	-	TRBV9	TGTGCCAGCAGCCCCGCTGGACCCTACGAGCAGTACTTC	CASSPAGPYEQYF
-	TRBJ1-1	few	TRBV7-2	TGTGCCAGCAGCTTAAGGGCGAACACTGAAGCTTTCTTT	CASSLRANTEAFF
-	TRBJ2-3	-	TRBV9	TGTGCCAGCAGCGTACGAGATACGCAGTATTTT	CASSVRDTQYF
TRBD1	TRBJ2-7	-	TRBV6-5	TGTGCCAGCAGTCCTCTGGACAGGGCGGAGAACGAGCAGTACTTC	CASSPLDRAENEQYF
-	TRBJ1-1	-	TRBV6-4	TGTGCCAGCAGGGGACGGGATTTGAACACTGAAGCTTTCTTT	CASRGRDLNTEAFF
-	TRBJ1-3	-	TRBV19	TGTGCCAGTAGTATACCCGACTCCTGGGCCTCCGCTGGAAACACCATATATTTT	CASSIPDSWASAGNTIYF
TRBD1	TRBJ1-4	-	TRBV19	TGTGCCAGTAGCCGGGGGACAGTTAATGAAAAACTGTTTTTT	CASSRGTVNEKLFF
TRBD1	TRBJ2-7	-	TRBV27	TGTGCCAGCAGTTGGGACAGGGGGCCCTACGAGCAGTACTTC	CASSWDRGPYEQYF
-	TRBJ1-3	-	TRBV14	TGTGCCAGCAGCCAGGGTCTTTATTACTCTGGAAACACCATATATTTT	CASSQGLYYSGNTIYF
TRBD2	TRBJ2-1	-	TRBV28	TGTGCCAGCAGTTCTTGGAGACTAGCGGGAGACAATGAGCAGTTCTTC	CASSSWRLAGDNEQFF
TRBD2	TRBJ2-1	-	TRBV5-4	TGTGCCAGCAGCCGGGGAGGGCCCGTGGGGAATGAGCAGTTCTTC	CASSRGGPVGNEQFF
-	TRBJ2-1	-	TRBV2	TGTGCCAGCAAACCACCCCCGTATGGGTCCTACAATGAGCAGTTCTTC	CASKPPPYGSYNEQFF
-	TRBJ2-7	-	TRBV9	TGTGCCAGCGCCCGGGACGCGTGGGACGAGCAGTACTTC	CASARDAWDEQYF
-	TRBJ1-2	-	TRBV29-1	TGCAGCGTCGGGACCGCGGGTCGTAGCTACACCTTC	CSVGTAGRSYTF
TRBD2	TRBJ2-7	-	TRBV4-1	TGCGCCAGCAGCCCCGCCGGACTAGCGGCACCCGAGCAGTACTTC	CASSPAGLAAPEQYF